The rows below give T cell receptor beta chains drawn from one sample of a study of T cells after yellow fever vaccination. TCRdb ran MiXCR on the 5' RACE reads and lists one entry per CDR3 protein. The table shows 620,000 or so distinct CDR3 sequences, with 9% to 15% occurring only once. The material sequenced was PBMCs, taken on the day of the yellow fever booster vaccination. These receptors all come from a man aged 25-45 years who received the YFV17D yellow fever vaccine. Each CDR3 is given with its conserved first and last residue. The D gene is left open where the match is weak. Only part of the rows carry a size: once, few, many, or a class if the clone is expanded.

V gene	J gene	D gene	clone size	CDR3 protein	CDR3 DNA
TRBV20-1	TRBJ1-1	TRBD1	few	CSARDGGQGNTEAFF	TGCAGTGCTAGAGATGGGGGACAGGGAAACACTGAAGCTTTCTTT
TRBV7-2	TRBJ2-7	.	.	CASSTYNSATRGEQYF	TGTGCCAGCAGCACCTACAACTCCGCCACCCGGGGCGAGCAGTACTTC
TRBV30	TRBJ2-7	.	.	CAWTNDTGPYEQYF	TGTGCCTGGACCAACGACACAGGTCCGTACGAGCAGTACTTC
TRBV9	TRBJ2-5	.	few	CASSVRLDQETQYF	TGTGCCAGCAGCGTCCGGCTAGATCAAGAGACCCAGTACTTC
TRBV10-3	TRBJ1-2	.	.	CAGGKDYGYTF	TGTGCCGGCGGGAAAGACTATGGCTACACCTTC
TRBV30	TRBJ2-5	.	few	CAWSVGGASGTQYF	TGTGCCTGGAGTGTGGGTGGGGCTAGTGGGACCCAGTACTTC
TRBV6-1	TRBJ2-1	.	few	CASTGNFYNEQFF	TGTGCCAGCACCGGAAATTTCTACAATGAGCAGTTCTTC
TRBV12-3/TRBV12-4	TRBJ2-7	TRBD2	.	CASSLLAGEGEQYF	TGTGCCAGCAGTCTACTAGCGGGAGAAGGCGAGCAGTACTTC
TRBV7-2	TRBJ2-7	TRBD2	.	CASSLSGSLYGAYEQYF	TGTGCCAGCAGCTTAAGCGGGAGCCTTTATGGCGCCTACGAGCAGTACTTC
TRBV30	TRBJ2-2	.	many	CAWTTGDTGELFF	TGTGCCTGGACGACAGGAGATACCGGGGAGCTGTTTTTT
TRBV6-1	TRBJ1-2	TRBD1	.	CASSWTGIDYGYTF	TGTGCCAGCAGCTGGACAGGGATTGACTATGGCTACACCTTC
TRBV5-1	TRBJ2-1	TRBD1	many	CASNRDSPYNEQFF	TGCGCCAGCAACAGGGACAGCCCTTACAATGAGCAGTTCTTC
TRBV6-4	TRBJ2-3	.	few	CASSDGTRDADTQYF	TGTGCCAGCAGTGACGGAACTAGGGATGCAGATACGCAGTATTTT
TRBV20-1	TRBJ2-3	TRBD2	few	CSAPLHGSGNGDTQYF	TGCAGTGCTCCTCTTCATGGTAGCGGGAATGGGGATACGCAGTATTTT
TRBV6-5	TRBJ2-1	TRBD2	.	CATSPGTSGHNEQFF	TGTGCCACCAGTCCCGGGACTAGCGGCCACAATGAGCAGTTCTTC
TRBV15	TRBJ2-3	.	few	CATSRAGRDSDTQYF	TGTGCCACCAGCAGGGCAGGGCGGGATTCAGATACGCAGTATTTT
TRBV6-6	TRBJ2-7	.	few	CASSLSYYEQYF	TGTGCCAGCAGTTTGTCGTACTACGAGCAGTACTTC
TRBV7-7	TRBJ2-1	.	.	CASSLAEGNEQFF	TGTGCTAGCAGCTTAGCGGAGGGAAATGAGCAGTTCTTC
TRBV11-2	TRBJ2-1	TRBD2	few	CASSREGYSKAGRNEQFF	TGTGCCAGCAGCCGGGAGGGTTATAGTAAAGCGGGAAGAAATGAGCAGTTCTTC
TRBV30	TRBJ1-4	.	.	CAWSPGGTTNEKLFF	TGTGCCTGGAGTCCAGGAGGGACAACTAATGAAAAACTGTTTTTT
TRBV5-1	TRBJ2-5	.	many	CASSLTGGLQQETQYF	TGCGCCAGCAGCTTAACTGGCGGGCTACAACAAGAGACCCAGTACTTC
TRBV10-1	TRBJ2-2	TRBD2	.	CASSDSGLAVMNTGELFF	TGCGCCAGCAGTGATTCTGGACTAGCGGTGATGAACACCGGGGAGCTGTTTTTT
TRBV20-1	TRBJ2-7	.	.	CSAKRAGISYEQYF	TGCAGTGCTAAGAGGGCGGGAATCTCCTACGAGCAGTACTTC
TRBV5-1	TRBJ2-3	.	many	CASSLGGGRADTQYF	TGCGCCAGCAGCTTGGGAGGAGGGAGAGCAGATACGCAGTATTTT
TRBV6-2/TRBV6-3	TRBJ1-1	.	few	CASNFREWMNTEAFF	TGTGCCAGCAACTTCCGAGAGTGGATGAACACTGAAGCTTTCTTT
TRBV5-4	TRBJ1-2	.	few	CASSLVLSTNYGYTF	TGTGCCAGCAGCTTGGTGCTCAGCACTAACTATGGCTACACCTTC
TRBV4-2	TRBJ1-6	TRBD1	.	CASSQDATGNSPLHF	TGTGCCAGCAGCCAAGATGCGACAGGGAATTCACCCCTCCACTTT
TRBV3-1	TRBJ1-3	.	.	CASTKGTTGNTIYF	TGTGCCAGCACAAAGGGGACGACTGGAAACACCATATATTTT
TRBV20-1	TRBJ2-3	.	few	CSARQGSGTDTQYF	TGCAGTGCTAGGCAGGGTTCAGGCACAGATACGCAGTATTTT
TRBV5-4	TRBJ2-6	TRBD2	few	CASSFPRVSTSGDSGANVLTF	TGTGCCAGCAGCTTTCCCCGCGTATCGACTAGCGGAGACTCTGGGGCCAACGTCCTGACTTTC
TRBV4-3	TRBJ2-1	.	few	CASSQYLGPNEQFF	TGCGCCAGCAGCCAATACCTAGGCCCCAATGAGCAGTTCTTC
TRBV7-9	TRBJ2-7	.	.	CASSLALAESYEQYF	TGTGCCAGCAGCTTAGCGCTAGCAGAGTCCTACGAGCAGTACTTC
TRBV20-1	TRBJ2-7	TRBD2	few	CSARARTSIPYEQYF	TGCAGTGCTAGAGCCCGGACTAGCATTCCCTACGAGCAGTACTTC
TRBV30	TRBJ2-1	.	few	CACVIGTPPFF	TGTGCCTGCGTAATCGGGACTCCACCTTTCTTC
TRBV7-2	TRBJ2-5	TRBD1	few	CASSRTGTVYF	TGTGCCAGCAGCCGGACAGGGACGGTTTACTTC
TRBV20-1	TRBJ2-7	TRBD2	few	CSARDRLAGSYEQYF	TGCAGTGCTAGAGATAGACTAGCGGGATCCTACGAGCAGTACTTC
TRBV2	TRBJ2-2	.	few	CASNSGAGGGELFF	TGTGCCAGCAATTCGGGGGCTGGGGGCGGGGAGCTGTTTTTT
TRBV6-5	TRBJ2-2	TRBD2	few	CASSTSGLNTGELFF	TGTGCCAGCAGTACTAGCGGGTTAAACACCGGGGAGCTGTTTTTT
TRBV7-2	TRBJ2-1	TRBD2	few	CASSPTSAAEQFF	TGTGCCAGCAGCCCGACTAGCGCGGCTGAGCAGTTCTTC
TRBV6-2/TRBV6-3	TRBJ2-7	.	.	CASTSYQGYEQYF	TGTGCCAGCACTTCCTACCAGGGGTACGAGCAGTACTTC
TRBV3-1	TRBJ2-5	.	few	CASSQTQGTETQYF	TGTGCCAGCAGCCAAACACAGGGCACGGAGACCCAGTACTTC
TRBV5-1	TRBJ2-7	.	.	CASSSQDGAYEQYF	TGCGCCAGCAGCTCCCAGGACGGCGCCTACGAGCAGTACTTC
TRBV7-2	TRBJ2-7	.	.	CASRRTDSSYEQYF	TGTGCCAGCAGGAGGACGGATAGCTCCTACGAGCAGTACTTC
TRBV7-9	TRBJ2-1	.	few	CASSSTYNYNEQFF	TGTGCCAGCAGCTCCACCTACAACTACAATGAGCAGTTCTTC
TRBV5-1	TRBJ2-5	TRBD1	few	CASSLDRPETQYF	TGCGCCAGCAGCCTGGACAGGCCGGAGACCCAGTACTTC
TRBV29-1	TRBJ2-5	TRBD2	.	CSVGFGSGKTGETQYF	TGCAGCGTGGGTTTTGGAAGCGGGAAGACTGGGGAGACCCAGTACTTC
TRBV19	TRBJ2-2	TRBD1	.	CASSRDPGGSTGELFF	TGTGCCAGTAGTAGAGACCCAGGGGGCAGCACCGGGGAGCTGTTTTTT
TRBV7-2	TRBJ1-5	TRBD1	.	CASSPGGTEAQPQHF	TGTGCCAGCAGCCCCGGGGGGACAGAGGCTCAGCCCCAGCATTTT